This T cell receptor (beta chain) was retrieved from a study of cytomegalovirus exposure and HLA in healthy donors. The PCR employed 60 Vbeta primers together with 13 Jbeta primers. Profiling relied on immunoSEQ multiplex PCR, and the TCRdb table lists in-frame clones only, not all of them. The sample yields around 120,000 clones, roughly two thirds seen once. The germline V gene has CDR1 SGDLS and CDR2 YYNGEE. V shed 0 bases, J shed 8 bases, and the junction held 8 bases outside the gene matches. The CDR3 loop spans 15 amino acids. The clonotype originates from a man aged 25-40 years in good health and CMV-seropositive. The sequenced sample was PBMCs. V and J are TRBV9 and TRBJ1-2, with 9 bases lining up with TRBD1. The CDR3 loop is CASSVAGGTGNGYTF. The CDR3 bases are TGTGCCAGCAGCGTAGCGGGGGGGACAGGGAACGGCTACACCTTC.